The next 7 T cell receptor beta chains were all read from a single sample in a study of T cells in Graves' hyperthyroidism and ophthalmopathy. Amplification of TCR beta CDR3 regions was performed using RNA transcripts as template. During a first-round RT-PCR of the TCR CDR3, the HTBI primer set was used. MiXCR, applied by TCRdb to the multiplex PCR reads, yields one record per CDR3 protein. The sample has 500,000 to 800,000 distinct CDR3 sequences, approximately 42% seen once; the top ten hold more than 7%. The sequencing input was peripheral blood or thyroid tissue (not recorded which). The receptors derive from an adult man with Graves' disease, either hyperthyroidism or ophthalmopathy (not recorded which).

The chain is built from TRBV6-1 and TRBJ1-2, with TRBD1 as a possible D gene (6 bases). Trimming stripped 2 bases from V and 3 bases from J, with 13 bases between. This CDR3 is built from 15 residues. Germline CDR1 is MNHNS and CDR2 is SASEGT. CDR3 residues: CASSENVGQYYGYTF. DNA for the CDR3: TGTGCCAGCAGTGAAAATGTTGGACAGTACTATGGCTACACCTTC.

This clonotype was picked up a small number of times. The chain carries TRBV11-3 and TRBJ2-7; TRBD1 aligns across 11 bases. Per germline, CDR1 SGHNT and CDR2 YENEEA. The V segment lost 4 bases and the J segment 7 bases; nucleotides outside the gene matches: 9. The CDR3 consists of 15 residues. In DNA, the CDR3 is TGTGCCAGCAGCTCATACGCCGGGACAGGGGGAGAGCAGTACTTC. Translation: CASSSYAGTGGEQYF. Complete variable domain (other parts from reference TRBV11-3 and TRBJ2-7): EAGVVQSPRYKIIEKKQPVAFWCNPISGHNTLYWYLQNLGQGPELLIRYENEEAVDDSQLPKDRFSAERLKGVDSTLKIQPAELGDSAVYLCASSSYAGTGGEQYFGPGTRLTVT.

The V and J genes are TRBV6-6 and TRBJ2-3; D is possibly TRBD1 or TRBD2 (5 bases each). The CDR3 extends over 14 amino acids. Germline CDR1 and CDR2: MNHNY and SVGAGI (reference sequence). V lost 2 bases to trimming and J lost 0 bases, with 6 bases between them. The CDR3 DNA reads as TGTGCCAGCAGTTACCGGGACAGCACAGATACGCAGTATTTT. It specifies CASSYRDSTDTQYF.

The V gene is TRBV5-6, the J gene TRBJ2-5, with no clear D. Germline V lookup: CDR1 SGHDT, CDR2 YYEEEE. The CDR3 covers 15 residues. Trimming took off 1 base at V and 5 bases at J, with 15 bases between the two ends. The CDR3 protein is CASSLSRALGETQYF. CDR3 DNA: TGTGCCAGCAGCTTGAGTAGGGCCCTGGGGGAGACCCAGTACTTC.

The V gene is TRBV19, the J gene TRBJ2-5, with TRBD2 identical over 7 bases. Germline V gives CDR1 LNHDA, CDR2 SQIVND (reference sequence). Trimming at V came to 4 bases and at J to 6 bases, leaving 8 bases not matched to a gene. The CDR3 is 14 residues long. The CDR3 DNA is TGTGCCAGTAGTAGGGACGGCGGGGGTCAGACCCAGTACTTC. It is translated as CASSRDGGGQTQYF. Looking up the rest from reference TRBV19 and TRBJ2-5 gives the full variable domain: DGGITQSPKYLFRKEGQNVTLSCEQNLNHDAMYWYRQDPGQGLRLIYYSQIVNDFQKGDIAEGYSVSREKKESFPLTVTSAQKNPTAFYLCASSRDGGGQTQYFGPGTRLLVL.

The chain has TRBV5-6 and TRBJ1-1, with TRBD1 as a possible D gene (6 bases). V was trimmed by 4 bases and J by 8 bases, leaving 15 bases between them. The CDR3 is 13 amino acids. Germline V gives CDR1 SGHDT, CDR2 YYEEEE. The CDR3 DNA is TGTGCCAGCAGCGCACAGGGTTGGAGAGAAGCTTTCTTT. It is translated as CASSAQGWREAFF.

The CDR3 sequence: CASSLEGGGRNTEAFF. The DNA of the CDR3 is TGCGCCAGCAGCTTGGAAGGGGGCGGGAGGAACACTGAAGCTTTCTTT. The chain couples TRBV5-1 to TRBJ1-1; the match to TRBD1 covers 7 bases. The V gene's germline CDR1 is SGHRS and CDR2 YFSETQ. With 0 bases clipped from V and 1 base from J, the junction kept 6 bases outside the gene matches. The CDR3 is 16 amino acids.